This record looks at one T cell receptor beta chain sequence and its context. Its matching antigen is unknown. TCRdb's copy holds only in-frame clones and misses some; the assay was immunoSEQ multiplex PCR. The table has tens of thousands of clones, about 84% seen once. This record belongs to a study of OX40 agonist ivuxolimab in advanced cancers. Across the study: Ivuxolimab doses were 0.01, 0.1, 0.3, 1.5, 3 or 10 mg/kg every 2 weeks. Eligibility rules accepted prior anti-PD-1, anti-PD-L1 or anti-CTLA-4 therapy, and 30% to 40% had some.

Overall study findings and caveats: In the 0.1 to 3.0 mg/kg range, CD4+ and CD8+ blood T cells had expanded clonally by week 6.

Germline V gene data show CDR1 as MNHNS and CDR2 as SASEGT. This CDR3 region has 13 residues. With 4 bases clipped from V and 4 bases from J, the junction kept 3 bases outside the gene matches. This specimen consisted of CD4+ or CD8+ T cells sorted from blood, obtained in a trial of the OX40 agonist ivuxolimab. V gene TRBV6-1 combines with J gene TRBJ1-2, with TRBD1 identical over 7 bases. The TCR originated in an adult with an advanced solid tumor such as melanoma, head and neck, liver or kidney cancer. The CDR3: CASSATGSYGYTF. As DNA, the CDR3 is TGTGCCAGCAGTGCGACAGGGTCCTATGGCTACACCTTC.